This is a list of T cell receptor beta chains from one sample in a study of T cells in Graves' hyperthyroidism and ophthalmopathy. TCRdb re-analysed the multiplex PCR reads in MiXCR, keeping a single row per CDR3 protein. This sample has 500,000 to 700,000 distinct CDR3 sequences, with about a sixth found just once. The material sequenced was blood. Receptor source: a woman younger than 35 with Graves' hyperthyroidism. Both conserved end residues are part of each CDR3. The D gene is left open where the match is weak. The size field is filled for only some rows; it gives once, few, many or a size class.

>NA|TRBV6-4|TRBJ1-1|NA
CASSVGGENTEAFF
TGTGCCAGCAGTGTCGGGGGGGAGAACACTGAAGCTTTCTTT
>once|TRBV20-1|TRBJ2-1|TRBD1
CSAGTVANEQFF
TGCAGTGCGGGGACAGTTGCCAATGAGCAGTTCTTC
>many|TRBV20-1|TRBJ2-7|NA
CSAKRGGVDGNEQYF
TGCAGTGCCAAAAGGGGGGGCGTCGACGGGAACGAGCAGTACTTC
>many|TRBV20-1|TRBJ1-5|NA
CSASRTNSRDQPQHF
TGCAGTGCTTCGAGGACGAACAGCAGGGATCAGCCCCAGCATTTT
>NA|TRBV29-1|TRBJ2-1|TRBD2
CSVERTSGNNEQFF
TGCAGCGTTGAAAGGACTAGCGGAAACAATGAGCAGTTCTTC
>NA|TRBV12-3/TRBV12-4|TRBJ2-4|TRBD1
CASSLAGQGPKNIQYF
TGTGCCAGCAGTTTAGCGGGACAGGGTCCCAAAAACATTCAGTACTTC
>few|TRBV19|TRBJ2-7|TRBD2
CASSVAGGFVHEQYF
TGTGCCAGTAGTGTCGCGGGAGGGTTTGTGCACGAGCAGTACTTC
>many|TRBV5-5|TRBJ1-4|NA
CASSLQGTNEKLFF
TGTGCCAGCAGCTTACAGGGAACTAATGAAAAACTGTTTTTT
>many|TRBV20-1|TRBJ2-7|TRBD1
CSADPGQGAYEQYF
TGCAGTGCTGACCCGGGACAGGGGGCCTACGAGCAGTACTTC
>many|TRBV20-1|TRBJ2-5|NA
CSARRGRIQETQYF
TGCAGTGCTAGACGCGGACGAATCCAAGAGACCCAGTACTTC
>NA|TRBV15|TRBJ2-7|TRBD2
CATSRDVREPGYEQYF
TGTGCCACCAGCAGAGACGTGCGGGAGCCAGGCTACGAGCAGTACTTC